The rows below give T cell receptor beta chains drawn from one sample of a study of cytomegalovirus exposure and HLA in healthy donors. Libraries were prepared by immunoSEQ multiplex PCR; TCRdb keeps only in-frame clonotypes and omits some of them. The profile shows 120,000 to 150,000 clones, approximately 83% of them singletons. Material: PBMCs. Receptors originate from a woman aged 40 to 55 in good health and CMV-seronegative. The CDR3 runs from the conserved cysteine through the conserved F or W. A D gene is named only where the DNA matches it firmly. Clone size, where shown, is once, few, many, or a class for clones that have expanded.

d_gene: TRBD2
abundance: NA
v_gene: TRBV19
j_gene: TRBJ2-1
CDR3nt: TGTGCCAGTAGTAACCTCCGGGGTAGCGGGATGGATGAGCAGTTCTTC
CDR3aa: CASSNLRGSGMDEQFF

d_gene: TRBD1
abundance: few
v_gene: TRBV9
j_gene: TRBJ1-1
CDR3nt: TGTGCCAGCAGCGTAGGGACAGGGGAAATGAACACTGAAGCTTTCTTT
CDR3aa: CASSVGTGEMNTEAFF

d_gene: TRBD1
abundance: NA
v_gene: TRBV7-8
j_gene: TRBJ2-7
CDR3nt: TGTGCCAGCAGCTTAGGGGGGCCGGGACAGTCCTACGAGCAGTACTTC
CDR3aa: CASSLGGPGQSYEQYF

d_gene: NA
abundance: NA
v_gene: TRBV11-2
j_gene: TRBJ2-5
CDR3nt: TGTGCCAGCAGCCCCAGCCACGGCGGGGCGACCCAGTACTTC
CDR3aa: CASSPSHGGATQYF

d_gene: NA
abundance: NA
v_gene: TRBV5-1
j_gene: TRBJ1-5
CDR3nt: TGCGCCAGCAGCTTCTCTGGGGGCGCGGGTCAGCCCCAGCATTTT
CDR3aa: CASSFSGGAGQPQHF

d_gene: NA
abundance: NA
v_gene: TRBV6-5
j_gene: TRBJ1-4
CDR3nt: TGTGCCAGCAGCCGGGATCCTAATGAAAAACTGTTTTTT
CDR3aa: CASSRDPNEKLFF

d_gene: TRBD1
abundance: NA
v_gene: TRBV5-6
j_gene: TRBJ1-1
CDR3nt: TGTGCCAGCAACGATCAGGGGGTATGGACTGAAGCTTTCTTT
CDR3aa: CASNDQGVWTEAFF

d_gene: TRBD1
abundance: NA
v_gene: TRBV29-1
j_gene: TRBJ2-2
CDR3nt: TGCAGCGTTGAAGATCCTACAGGGGGCTCGGGGGAGCTGTTTTTT
CDR3aa: CSVEDPTGGSGELFF

d_gene: NA
abundance: NA
v_gene: TRBV28
j_gene: TRBJ1-1
CDR3nt: TGTGCCAGCAGTTTAGAAGGGGCGGGGGTCACTGAAGCTTTCTTT
CDR3aa: CASSLEGAGVTEAFF

d_gene: NA
abundance: few
v_gene: TRBV6-5
j_gene: TRBJ1-2
CDR3nt: TGTGCCAGCAGTTACGGGGGGGAGCGGATTAACTATGGCTACACCTTC
CDR3aa: CASSYGGERINYGYTF

d_gene: TRBD2
abundance: NA
v_gene: TRBV6-5
j_gene: TRBJ2-1
CDR3nt: TGTGCCAGCAGTTGGAGTATAGCGGGAGGGCCCCATGAGCAGTTCTTC
CDR3aa: CASSWSIAGGPHEQFF

d_gene: NA
abundance: NA
v_gene: TRBV9
j_gene: TRBJ2-7
CDR3nt: TGTGCCAGCAGCGTAAGGTCGGGTGGAAGCGAGCAGTACTTC
CDR3aa: CASSVRSGGSEQYF

d_gene: TRBD1
abundance: NA
v_gene: TRBV28
j_gene: TRBJ1-2
CDR3nt: TGTGCCAGCAGTTTGGGGACAGGGGTTACCTATGGCTACACCTTC
CDR3aa: CASSLGTGVTYGYTF

d_gene: NA
abundance: NA
v_gene: TRBV2
j_gene: TRBJ1-1
CDR3nt: TGTGCCAGCAGTCTAGAACAGGCCGGTTTGCCTGAAGCTTTCTTT
CDR3aa: CASSLEQAGLPEAFF